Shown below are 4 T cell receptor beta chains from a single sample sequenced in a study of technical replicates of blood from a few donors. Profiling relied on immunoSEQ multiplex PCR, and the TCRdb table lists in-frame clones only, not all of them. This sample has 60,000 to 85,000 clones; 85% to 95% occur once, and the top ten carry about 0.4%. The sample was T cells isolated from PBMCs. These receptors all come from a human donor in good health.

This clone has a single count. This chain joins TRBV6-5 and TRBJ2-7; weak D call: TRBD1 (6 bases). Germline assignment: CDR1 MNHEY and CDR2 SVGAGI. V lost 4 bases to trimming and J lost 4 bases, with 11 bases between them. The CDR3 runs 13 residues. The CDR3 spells CASSSGQRYEQYF. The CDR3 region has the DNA TGTGCCAGCAGTTCGGGACAACGATACGAGCAGTACTTC.

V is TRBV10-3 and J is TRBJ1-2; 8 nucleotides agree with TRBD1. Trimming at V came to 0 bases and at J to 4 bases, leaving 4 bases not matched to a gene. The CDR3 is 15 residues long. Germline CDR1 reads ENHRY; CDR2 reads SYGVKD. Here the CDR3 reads CAISESYRGVYGYTF. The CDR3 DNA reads TGTGCCATCAGTGAGTCATACAGGGGGGTCTATGGCTACACCTTC.

Written as DNA, the CDR3 is TGCGCCAGCAGCTTGTTCAAGTCCCAGGGGTCGAACACTGAAGCTTTCTTT. This translates into CASSLFKSQGSNTEAFF. The chain has TRBV5-1 and TRBJ1-1, with D perhaps matching TRBD1 (6 bases). The CDR3 is 17 residues long. CDR1 is SGHRS, CDR2 YFSETQ, per germline. V was shortened by 1 base and J by 1 base, with 17 bases between the two germline ends.

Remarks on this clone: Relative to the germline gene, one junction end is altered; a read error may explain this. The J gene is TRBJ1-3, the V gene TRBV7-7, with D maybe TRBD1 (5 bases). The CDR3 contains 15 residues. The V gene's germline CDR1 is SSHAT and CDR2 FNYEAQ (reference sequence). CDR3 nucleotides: TGTGCTAGCAGCTTAGACAGATCTTTTGGAAACACCATATATTTT. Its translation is CASSLDRSFGNTIYF.